This paragraph covers one TCR beta chain sequence. The run of the v3.0 immunoSEQ assay was at survey level. Clones were sequenced by immunoSEQ multiplex PCR, and TCRdb holds only the in-frame ones, with some missing. This table holds 20,000 to 25,000 clones, about 86% found once. The sample originates from a study of long-term antiretroviral therapy in people with HIV. Germline values: CDR1 SGHRS, CDR2 YFSETQ. The V segment lost 3 bases and the J segment 2 bases; nucleotides outside the gene matches: 5. The CDR3 runs 15 residues. Researchers secured at least one pre-ART and at least two post-ART PBMC samples from each donor.

The material was unsorted PBMCs, obtained 1.2 years after starting antiretroviral therapy. The chain joins TRBV5-1 to TRBJ2-7; 10 nucleotides line up with TRBD1. This sequence was found in a man aged 50-59 years with HIV. In DNA, the CDR3 is TGCGCCAGCAGCTATCGGACAGGGGGGGCCTACGAGCAGTACTTC. Amino acid sequence: CASSYRTGGAYEQYF.